A single sample gave rise to the 4 T cell receptor beta chains below, sequenced in a study of blood T cell repertoires in COVID-19. Repertoires were generated with immunoSEQ multiplex PCR, while TCRdb's copy carries only in-frame clones and drops some. Of 150,000 to 200,000 clones in the sample, around nine tenths were seen once. The material sequenced was peripheral blood. These TCRs come from a woman between 65 and 79 years old with COVID-19, enrolled during active disease.

The chain uses TRBV27 and TRBJ1-6; a possible D gene is TRBD1 (5 bases). V was shortened by 6 bases and J by 2 bases, with 11 bases between the two germline ends. CDR1 is MNHEY, CDR2 SMNVEV, per germline (reference sequence). The CDR3 is 15 residues long. CDR3 region: CASSSGATYNSPLHF. CDR3 coding DNA: TGTGCCAGCAGCAGTGGGGCAACCTATAATTCACCCCTCCACTTT.

This clone was recorded once. The chain is built from TRBV2 and TRBJ1-5; D is ambiguous. Germline-derived CDR1 and CDR2 are SNHLY and FYNNEI. The CDR3 is made up of 12 amino acids. V was trimmed by 4 bases and J by 6 bases, leaving 7 bases between them. This CDR3 reads CASSVSFQPQHF. The CDR3 DNA reads TGTGCCAGCAGTGTTAGTTTTCAGCCCCAGCATTTT.

The V call is TRBV5-4, the J call TRBJ2-5; 7 bases are a match to TRBD2. J was trimmed by 3 bases and V by 4 bases; bases with no gene match: 9. In germline, CDR1 is SGHNT, CDR2 YYREEE (reference sequence). The CDR3 covers 15 residues. CDR3 DNA sequence: TGTGCCAGCAGCCTATCCCTGGGGGGGGAAGAGACCCAGTACTTC. It specifies CASSLSLGGEETQYF.

The chain is built from TRBV6-1 and TRBJ2-3; D is undetermined. This CDR3 region has 15 residues. V was trimmed by 2 bases and J by 0 bases, leaving 9 bases between them. Germline V gene data show CDR1 as MNHNS and CDR2 as SASEGT. The CDR3 sequence is CASSELRKSTDTQYF. The CDR3 DNA is TGTGCCAGCAGTGAATTGCGGAAGAGCACAGATACGCAGTATTTT.